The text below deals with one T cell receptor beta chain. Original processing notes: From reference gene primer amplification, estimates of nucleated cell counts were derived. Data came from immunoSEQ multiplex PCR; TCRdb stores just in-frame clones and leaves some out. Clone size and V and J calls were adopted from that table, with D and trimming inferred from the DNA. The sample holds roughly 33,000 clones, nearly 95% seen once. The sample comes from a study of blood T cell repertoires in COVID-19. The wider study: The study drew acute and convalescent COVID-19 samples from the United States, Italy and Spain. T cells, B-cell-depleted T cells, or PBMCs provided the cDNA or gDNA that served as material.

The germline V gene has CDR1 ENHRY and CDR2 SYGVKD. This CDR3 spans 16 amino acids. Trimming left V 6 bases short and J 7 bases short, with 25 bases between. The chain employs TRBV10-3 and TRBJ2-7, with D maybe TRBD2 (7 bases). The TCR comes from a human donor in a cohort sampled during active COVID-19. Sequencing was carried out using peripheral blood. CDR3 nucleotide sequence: TGTGCCATCAGCCGCCCCCTGGGGGGGGCTACAGGGGAGCAGTACTTC. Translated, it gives CAISRPLGGATGEQYF.